These T cell receptor beta chains were read from a single sample in a study of cytomegalovirus exposure and HLA in healthy donors. The table came from immunoSEQ multiplex PCR; TCRdb's copy has only in-frame clones and leaves some out. In the table there are 200,000 to 250,000 clones, about 78% of which are singletons. The sequencing sample was made of PBMCs. The receptor set was obtained from a male donor in good health and CMV-seronegative. Each CDR3 is given with its conserved first and last residue. The D gene is left open where the match is weak. Clone size is given for some rows only: seen once, a few or many times, or a class if the clone is expanded.

V	D	J	size	DNA	CDR3
TRBV19	TRBD1	TRBJ2-5	.	TGTGCCAGTAGTACAGGGGGCATGAGAGAGACCCAGTACTTC	CASSTGGMRETQYF
TRBV15	.	TRBJ2-3	.	TGTGCCACCAGCAGAGCCCCAAAAGCGGTAGATACGCAGTATTTT	CATSRAPKAVDTQYF
TRBV11-2	TRBD1	TRBJ1-4	.	TGTGCCAGCAGCTTACCGGGACAGACCCATGAAAAACTGTTTTTT	CASSLPGQTHEKLFF
TRBV7-9	TRBD2	TRBJ2-2	.	TGTGCCAGCAGCAAATCGGGGGGATACCAGCGGTTTAACACCGGGGAGCTGTTTTTT	CASSKSGGYQRFNTGELFF
TRBV6-5	.	TRBJ2-1	.	TGTGCCAGCAGTTACTCCCCGAGCTCCTACAATGAGCAGTTCTTC	CASSYSPSSYNEQFF
TRBV28	TRBD1	TRBJ2-7	.	TGTGCCAGCAGTTTATCCGGGACAGGGCCCCACGAGCAGTACTTC	CASSLSGTGPHEQYF
TRBV2	.	TRBJ2-1	.	TGCGCCAGCAGAGTGGCTGTATCCTACAATGAGCAGTTCTTC	CASRVAVSYNEQFF
TRBV2	TRBD1	TRBJ2-1	.	TGTGCCAGCAGCTGGGGACAGGGGAATGGTGAGCAGTTCTTC	CASSWGQGNGEQFF
TRBV6-6	.	TRBJ2-6	.	TGTGCCAGCAGTTACTCGCTAGGTGGGGCCAACGTCCTGACTTTC	CASSYSLGGANVLTF
TRBV9	TRBD2	TRBJ2-1	.	TGTGCCAGCAGCACGGGACTAGCGGGGCCGTTCAATGAGCAGTTCTTC	CASSTGLAGPFNEQFF
TRBV5-1	TRBD2	TRBJ2-7	.	TGCGCCAGCAGCTTCAACGCGGGAGGACTCGGAGAGCAGTACTTC	CASSFNAGGLGEQYF
TRBV5-1	TRBD2	TRBJ2-1	.	TGCGCCAGCAGCTTGGAGGTTAGCGGGAGTGGAAATGAGCAGTTCTTC	CASSLEVSGSGNEQFF
TRBV6-5	.	TRBJ1-1	.	TGTGCCAGCAGTTGGGCGCCCCACACTGAAGCTTTCTTT	CASSWAPHTEAFF
TRBV5-1	.	TRBJ2-5	.	TGCGCCAGCAGCTTGGTCGGCAGGGGACCACAAGAGACCCAGTACTTC	CASSLVGRGPQETQYF
TRBV7-2	.	TRBJ2-4	.	TGTGCCAGCAGCCATTCCCTCCCAGGGGCCAAAAACATTCAGTACTTC	CASSHSLPGAKNIQYF
TRBV1	.	TRBJ1-5	.	TGCACCAGCAGCCAAGATTTCGGGTATCAGCCCCAGCATTTT	CTSSQDFGYQPQHF
TRBV5-6	TRBD1	TRBJ2-7	.	TGTGCCAGCAGCTTGGAGAACAGGGGGGACGAGCAGTACTTC	CASSLENRGDEQYF
TRBV6-1	.	TRBJ1-1	.	TGTGCCAGCAGGGAGGCCGAGATTTGGAACACTGAAGCTTTCTTT	CASREAEIWNTEAFF
TRBV18	TRBD2	TRBJ2-7	once	TGTGCCAGCTCGATCACCACTCCGATTCCAGCGGGAGGCTACGAGCAGTACTTC	CASSITTPIPAGGYEQYF
TRBV6-1	TRBD2	TRBJ2-7	few	TGTGCCAGCAGTGAAGCAAGCGGGAGGATGGGGGAGCAGTACTTC	CASSEASGRMGEQYF
TRBV9	.	TRBJ2-7	.	TGTGCCAGCAGCGTAACCCCCGGGACCTACGAGCAGTACTTC	CASSVTPGTYEQYF
TRBV9	.	TRBJ1-1	once	TGTGCCAGCAGCGTAGCTACGAACACTGAAGCTTTCTTT	CASSVATNTEAFF
TRBV5-4	TRBD2	TRBJ2-1	.	TGTGCCAGCAGCCCGGAAAGGACTAGCGGGAGGTACAATGAGCAGTTCTTC	CASSPERTSGRYNEQFF
TRBV6-5	.	TRBJ1-2	few	TGTGCCAGCAGTACCCGGGACTCTCGGGGCTACACCTTC	CASSTRDSRGYTF
TRBV4-2	.	TRBJ2-6	few	TGTGCCAGCAGCCCGGGACTTGGGGCCAACGTCCTGACTTTC	CASSPGLGANVLTF
TRBV5-1	TRBD2	TRBJ2-7	.	TGCGCCAGCAGCTTGGAACTAGCGGGAGGGCCGAGGGAGCAGTACTTC	CASSLELAGGPREQYF
TRBV9	.	TRBJ1-1	.	TGTGCCAGCAGCCCTCGGGTAGACGGATCCGAAGCTTTCTTT	CASSPRVDGSEAFF
TRBV27	.	TRBJ2-7	.	TGTGCCAGCAGCGCAGGGCGAATCTACGAGCAGTACTTC	CASSAGRIYEQYF